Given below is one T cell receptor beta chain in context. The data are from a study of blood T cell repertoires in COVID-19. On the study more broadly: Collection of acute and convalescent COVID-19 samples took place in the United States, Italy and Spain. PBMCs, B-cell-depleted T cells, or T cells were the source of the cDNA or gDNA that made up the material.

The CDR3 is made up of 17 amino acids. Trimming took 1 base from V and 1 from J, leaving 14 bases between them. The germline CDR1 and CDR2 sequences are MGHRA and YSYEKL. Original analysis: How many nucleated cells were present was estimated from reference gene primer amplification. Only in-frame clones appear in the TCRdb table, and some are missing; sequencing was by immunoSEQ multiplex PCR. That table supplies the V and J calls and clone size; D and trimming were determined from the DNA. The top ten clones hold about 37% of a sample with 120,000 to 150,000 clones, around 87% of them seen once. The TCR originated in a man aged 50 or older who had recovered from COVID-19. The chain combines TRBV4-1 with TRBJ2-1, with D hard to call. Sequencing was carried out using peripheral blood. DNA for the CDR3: TGCGCCAGCAGCCAAGTTTTGATCGGGTTGTCCTACAATGAGCAGTTCTTC. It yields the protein CASSQVLIGLSYNEQFF.